This TCR beta chain was found in a study of T cell repertoires in cytomegalovirus infection. This CDR3 has 16 amino acids. CDR1 MNHNS and CDR2 SASEGT come from the germline V gene. V was pared by 5 bases and J by 4 bases, with 20 bases between. TCRdb re-called the reads through MiXCR, storing one row per CDR3 protein. The data hold 550,000 to 850,000 distinct CDR3 sequences, with approximately 33% observed a single time. Remarks on this clonotype: Its target is not known.

Study-wide results and limits: Public TCR beta family frequency separated CMV-and-HLA carriers, including in an independent cohort. The ex vivo response was dominated by HLA-C-restricted CMV-specific TCR beta clonotypes.

The chain has TRBV6-1 and TRBJ1-2, with D possibly matching TRBD1 (5 bases). The source of this sequence is a human donor in good health (CMV status not recorded). Some clones in this sample may be carry-over from other donors' samples. Sequencing was performed on cultured PBMCs, taken from culture after CMV antigen stimulation. The CDR3 DNA sequence: TGTGCCAGCAGTCGGTTGGGGGGTAAGAATCTCTATGGCTACACCTTC. As protein: CASSRLGGKNLYGYTF.